Listed below are T cell receptor beta chains from one sample, sequenced in a study of blood T cell repertoires in COVID-19. Data came from immunoSEQ multiplex PCR; TCRdb stores just in-frame clones and leaves some out. The top ten hold about 3.2% of the sample, which has more than 400,000 clones, approximately 85% seen once. Sequenced sample: peripheral blood. The receptors were gathered from a human donor in a cohort sampled during active COVID-19. Each CDR3 is given with its conserved first and last residue.

12 TRBV2 CASSRDRYEQYF
16 TRBV5-1 CASSLGLAGNTGELFF
15 TRBV6-5 CASRTPTPGGNTIYF
14 TRBV3-1/TRBV3-2 CASSLRTGKTEAFF
13 TRBV19 CASSDLGTREQYF
16 TRBV24-1 CATSESSGQGYQPQHF
14 TRBV9 CASSVVPSGDEQFF
15 TRBV7-6 CASSLADSNNEKLFF
13 TRBV19 CASSPPAYNEQFF
15 TRBV27 CASSLLGTRNTEAFF
14 TRBV19 CASKERGGTYEQYF
13 TRBV2 CASSTSRVLIQYF
15 TRBV19 CASSSGTGAFYGYTF
16 TRBV11-2 CASSFSTGDSGNTIYF
14 TRBV27 CASRTQGNLETQYF
15 TRBV28 CASSYHQGAGSEAFF
17 TRBV19 CASSITDSGWANYGYTF
16 TRBV2 CASSEDSNRGPYEQYF